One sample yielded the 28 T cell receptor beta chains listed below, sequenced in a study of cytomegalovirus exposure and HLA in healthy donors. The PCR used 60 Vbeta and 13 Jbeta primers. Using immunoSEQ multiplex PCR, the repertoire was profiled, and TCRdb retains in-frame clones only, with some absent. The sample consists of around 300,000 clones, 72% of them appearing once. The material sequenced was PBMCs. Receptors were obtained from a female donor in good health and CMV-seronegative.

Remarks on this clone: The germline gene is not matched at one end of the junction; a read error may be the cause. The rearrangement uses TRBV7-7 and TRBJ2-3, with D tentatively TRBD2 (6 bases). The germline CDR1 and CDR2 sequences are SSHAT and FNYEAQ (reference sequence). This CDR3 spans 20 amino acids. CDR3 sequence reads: CASSPRPPVGSLLSTDTQYF. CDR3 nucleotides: TGTGCTAGCAGCCCAAGACCCCCAGTCGGGAGTCTTCTGAGCACAGATACGCAGTATTTT.

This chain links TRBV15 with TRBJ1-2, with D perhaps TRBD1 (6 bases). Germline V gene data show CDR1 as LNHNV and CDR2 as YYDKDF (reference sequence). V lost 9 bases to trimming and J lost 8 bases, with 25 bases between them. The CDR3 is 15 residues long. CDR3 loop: CATRQDRASRGGYTF. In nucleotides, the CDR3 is TGTGCCACTAGACAGGACCGGGCCTCACGCGGAGGCTACACCTTC.

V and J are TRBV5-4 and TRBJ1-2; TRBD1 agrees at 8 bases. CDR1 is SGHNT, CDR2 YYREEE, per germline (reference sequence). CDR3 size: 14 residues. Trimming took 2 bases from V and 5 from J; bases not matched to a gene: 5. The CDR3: CASSLQDRVYGYTF. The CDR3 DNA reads TGTGCCAGCAGCTTACAGGACAGGGTTTATGGCTACACCTTC.

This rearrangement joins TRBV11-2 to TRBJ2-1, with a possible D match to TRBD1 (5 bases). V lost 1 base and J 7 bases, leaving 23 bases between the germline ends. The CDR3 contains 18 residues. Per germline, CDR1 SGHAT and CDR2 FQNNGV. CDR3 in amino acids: CASSLGSYRVRGMNEQFF. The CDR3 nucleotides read TGTGCCAGCAGCTTAGGGAGTTATAGGGTAAGGGGTATGAATGAGCAGTTCTTC.

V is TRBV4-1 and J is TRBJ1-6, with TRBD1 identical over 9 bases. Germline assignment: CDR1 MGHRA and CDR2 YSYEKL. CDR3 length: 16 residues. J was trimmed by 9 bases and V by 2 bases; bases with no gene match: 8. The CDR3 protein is CASSQTLTGGISPLHF. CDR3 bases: TGCGCCAGCAGCCAAACGTTGACAGGGGGAATTTCACCCCTCCACTTT.

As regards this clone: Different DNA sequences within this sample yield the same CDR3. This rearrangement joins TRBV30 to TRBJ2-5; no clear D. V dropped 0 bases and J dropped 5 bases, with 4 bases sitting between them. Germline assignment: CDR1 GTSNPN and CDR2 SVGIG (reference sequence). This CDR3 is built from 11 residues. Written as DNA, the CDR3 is TGTGCCTGGAGTGTACGGGAGACCCAGTACTTC. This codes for CAWSVRETQYF.

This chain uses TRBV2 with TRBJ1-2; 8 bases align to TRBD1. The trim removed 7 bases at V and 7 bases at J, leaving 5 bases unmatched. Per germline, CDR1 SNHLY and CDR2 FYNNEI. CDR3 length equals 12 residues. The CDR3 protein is CASTGTGGGYTF. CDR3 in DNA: TGTGCCAGCACTGGGACAGGCGGTGGCTACACCTTC.

In DNA, the CDR3 is TGTGCCAGCAGCTTAGTTTCCAGGGCGGGCACAGATACGCAGTATTTT. Amino acids: CASSLVSRAGTDTQYF. The rearrangement links TRBV7-9 to TRBJ2-3; D possibly corresponds to TRBD1 (5 bases). CDR1 is SEHNR and CDR2 is FQNEAQ in the germline V gene (reference sequence). Deletions cut 1 base from V and 1 base from J, with 12 bases between. The length of the CDR3 is 16 residues.

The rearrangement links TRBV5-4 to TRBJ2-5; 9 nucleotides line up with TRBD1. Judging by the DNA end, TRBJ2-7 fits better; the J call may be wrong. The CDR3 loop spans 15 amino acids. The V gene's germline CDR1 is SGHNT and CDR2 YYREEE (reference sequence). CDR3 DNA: TGTGCCAGCAGCTTGGGCCGGGACAGGGTTTACGAGCAGTACTTC. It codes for CASSLGRDRVYEQYF.

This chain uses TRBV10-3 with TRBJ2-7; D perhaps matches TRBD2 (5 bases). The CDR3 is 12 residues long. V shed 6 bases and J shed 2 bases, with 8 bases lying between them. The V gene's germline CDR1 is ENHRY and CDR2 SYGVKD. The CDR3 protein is CAISELAYEQYF. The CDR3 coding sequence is TGTGCCATCAGCGAACTAGCCTACGAGCAGTACTTC.

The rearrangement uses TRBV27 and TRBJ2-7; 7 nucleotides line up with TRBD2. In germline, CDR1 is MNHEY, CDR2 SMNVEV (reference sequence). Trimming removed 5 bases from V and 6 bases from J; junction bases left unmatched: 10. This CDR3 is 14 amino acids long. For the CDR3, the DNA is TGTGCCAGCAGTAAAAGCGGGAATGTTCTCGAGCAGTACTTC. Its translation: CASSKSGNVLEQYF.

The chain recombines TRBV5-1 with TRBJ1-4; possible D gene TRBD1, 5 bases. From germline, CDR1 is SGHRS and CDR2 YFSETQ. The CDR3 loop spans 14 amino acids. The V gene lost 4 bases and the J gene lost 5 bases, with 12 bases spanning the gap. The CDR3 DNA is TGCGCCAGCAGCGTTGGGTCAGGGAATGAAAAACTGTTTTTT. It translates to CASSVGSGNEKLFF. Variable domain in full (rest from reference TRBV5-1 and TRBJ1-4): KAGVTQTPRYLIKTRGQQVTLSCSPISGHRSVSWYQQTPGQGLQFLFEYFSETQRNKGNFPGRFSGRQFSNSRSEMNVSTLELGDSALYLCASSVGSGNEKLFFGSGTQLSVL.

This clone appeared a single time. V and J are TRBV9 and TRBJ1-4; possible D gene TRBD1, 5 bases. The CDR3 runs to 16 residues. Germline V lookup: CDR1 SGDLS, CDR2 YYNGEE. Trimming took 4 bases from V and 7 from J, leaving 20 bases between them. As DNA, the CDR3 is TGTGCCAGCAGCCTACACCGGGACGGAGGGACTGAAAAACTGTTTTTT. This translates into CASSLHRDGGTEKLFF.

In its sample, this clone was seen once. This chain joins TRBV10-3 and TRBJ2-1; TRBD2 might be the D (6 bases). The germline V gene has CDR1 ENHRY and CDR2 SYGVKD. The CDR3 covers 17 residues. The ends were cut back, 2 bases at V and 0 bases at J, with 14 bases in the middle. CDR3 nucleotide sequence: TGTGCCATCAGTGAGACCACCGGGAGCAGCTCCTACAATGAGCAGTTCTTC. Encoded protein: CAISETTGSSSYNEQFF.

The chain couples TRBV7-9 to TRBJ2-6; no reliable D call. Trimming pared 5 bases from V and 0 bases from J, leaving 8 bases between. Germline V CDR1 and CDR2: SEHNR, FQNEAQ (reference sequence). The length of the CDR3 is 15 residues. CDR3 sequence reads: CASSPRLSGANVLTF. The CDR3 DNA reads TGTGCCAGCAGCCCCCGACTCTCTGGGGCCAACGTCCTGACTTTC.

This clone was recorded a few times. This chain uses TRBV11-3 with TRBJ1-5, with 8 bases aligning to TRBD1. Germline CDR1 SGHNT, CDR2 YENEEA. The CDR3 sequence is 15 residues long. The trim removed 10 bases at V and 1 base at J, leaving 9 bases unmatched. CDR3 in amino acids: CATAGGDRSNQPQHF. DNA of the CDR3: TGTGCCACCGCAGGGGGCGATAGGAGCAATCAGCCCCAGCATTTT.

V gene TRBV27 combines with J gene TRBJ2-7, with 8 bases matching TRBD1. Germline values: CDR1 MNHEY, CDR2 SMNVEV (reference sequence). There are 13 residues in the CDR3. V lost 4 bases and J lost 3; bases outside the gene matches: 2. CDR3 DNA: TGTGCCAGCAGTTCAGGGGGCAGCTACGAGCAGTACTTC. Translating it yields CASSSGGSYEQYF.

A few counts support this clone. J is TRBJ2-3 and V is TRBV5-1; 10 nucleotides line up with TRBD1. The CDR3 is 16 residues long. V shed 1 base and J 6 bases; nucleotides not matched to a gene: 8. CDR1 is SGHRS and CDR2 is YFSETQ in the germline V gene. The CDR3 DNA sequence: TGCGCCAGCAGCTTGCCCCCGGACAGGGGGAGGGATACGCAGTATTTT. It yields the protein CASSLPPDRGRDTQYF.

The CDR3 loop reads CASSWTGETEAFF. The DNA for the CDR3 is TGCGCCAGCAGCTGGACAGGGGAGACTGAAGCTTTCTTT. The V and J genes are TRBV5-1 and TRBJ1-1, with 9 bases identical to TRBD1. Germline V gene data show CDR1 as SGHRS and CDR2 as YFSETQ. The CDR3 loop spans 13 amino acids. Trimming took 3 bases from V and 5 from J; bases not matched to a gene: 2. Full variable domain (outside the CDR3, taken from reference TRBV5-1 and TRBJ1-1): KAGVTQTPRYLIKTRGQQVTLSCSPISGHRSVSWYQQTPGQGLQFLFEYFSETQRNKGNFPGRFSGRQFSNSRSEMNVSTLELGDSALYLCASSWTGETEAFFGQGTRLTVV.

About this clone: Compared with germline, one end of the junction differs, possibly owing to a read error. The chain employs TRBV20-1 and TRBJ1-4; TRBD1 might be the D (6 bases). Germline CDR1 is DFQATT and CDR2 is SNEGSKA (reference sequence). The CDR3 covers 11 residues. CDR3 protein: CSARTGTRFDF. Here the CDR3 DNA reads TGCAGTGCTAGGACCGGGACAAGGTTCGATTTT.

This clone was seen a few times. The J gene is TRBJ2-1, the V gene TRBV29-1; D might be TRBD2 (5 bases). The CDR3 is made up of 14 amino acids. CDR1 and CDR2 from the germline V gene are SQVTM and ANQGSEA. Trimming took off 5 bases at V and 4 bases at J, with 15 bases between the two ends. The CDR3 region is CSVFERSPYNEQFF. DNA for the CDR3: TGCAGCGTTTTCGAGCGGAGCCCATACAATGAGCAGTTCTTC.

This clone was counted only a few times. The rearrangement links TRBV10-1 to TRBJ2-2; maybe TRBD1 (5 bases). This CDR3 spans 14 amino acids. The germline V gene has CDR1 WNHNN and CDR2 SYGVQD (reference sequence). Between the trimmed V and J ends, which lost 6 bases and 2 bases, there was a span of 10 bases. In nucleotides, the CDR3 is TGCGCCAGCAGCAGGGCCCTCAACACCGGGGAGCTGTTTTTT. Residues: CASSRALNTGELFF.

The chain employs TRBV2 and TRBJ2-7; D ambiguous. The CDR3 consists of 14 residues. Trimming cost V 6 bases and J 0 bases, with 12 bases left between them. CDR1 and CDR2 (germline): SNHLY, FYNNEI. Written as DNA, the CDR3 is TGTGCCAGCAGCGACCACAGTAGCTCCTACGAGCAGTACTTC. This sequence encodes CASSDHSSSYEQYF.

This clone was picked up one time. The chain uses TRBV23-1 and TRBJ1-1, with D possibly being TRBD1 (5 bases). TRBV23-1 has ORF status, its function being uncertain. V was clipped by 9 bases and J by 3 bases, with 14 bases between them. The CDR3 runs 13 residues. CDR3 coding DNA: TGCGCCAGTGGACCAGGGAGGGACACTGAAGCTTTCTTT. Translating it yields CASGPGRDTEAFF.

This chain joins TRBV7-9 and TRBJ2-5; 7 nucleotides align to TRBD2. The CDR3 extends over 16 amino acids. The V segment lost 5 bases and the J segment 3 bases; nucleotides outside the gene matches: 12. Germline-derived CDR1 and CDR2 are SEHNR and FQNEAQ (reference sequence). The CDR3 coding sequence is TGTGCCAGCAGCACACCGGGTAGGGGAGGGAAAGAGACCCAGTACTTC. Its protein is CASSTPGRGGKETQYF.

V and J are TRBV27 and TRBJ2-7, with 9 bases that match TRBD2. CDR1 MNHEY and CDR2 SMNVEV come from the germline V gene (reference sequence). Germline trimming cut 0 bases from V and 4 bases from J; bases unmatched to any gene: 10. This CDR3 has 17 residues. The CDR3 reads CASSLSVLTSGKYEQYF. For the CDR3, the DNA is TGTGCCAGCAGTTTATCGGTTTTGACTAGCGGAAAGTACGAGCAGTACTTC.

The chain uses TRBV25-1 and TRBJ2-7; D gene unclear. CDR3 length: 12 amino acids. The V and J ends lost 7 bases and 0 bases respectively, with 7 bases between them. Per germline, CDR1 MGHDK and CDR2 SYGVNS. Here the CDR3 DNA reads TGTGCCAGCAACGGTCACTCCTACGAGCAGTACTTC. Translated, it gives CASNGHSYEQYF.

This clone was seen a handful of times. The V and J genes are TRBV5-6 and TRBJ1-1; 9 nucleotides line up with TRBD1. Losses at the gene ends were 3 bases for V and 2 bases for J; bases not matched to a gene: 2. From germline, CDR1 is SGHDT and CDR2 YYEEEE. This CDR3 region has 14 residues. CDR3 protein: CASSWDRANTEAFF. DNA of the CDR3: TGTGCCAGCAGCTGGGACAGGGCTAACACTGAAGCTTTCTTT.